This T cell receptor (beta chain) was sequenced in a study of shared clonotypes between healthy human individuals. The study's findings and limits: Larger estimated richness was generally recorded for naive subsets relative to memory subsets.

Terminally differentiated effector memory CD45RA+ cells were excluded by CCR7 positive selection of CD45RO-negative cells. Points on this clone: Its antigen is not known.

This CDR3 comprises 12 residues. CDR1 is GTSNPN, CDR2 SVGIG, per germline (reference sequence). Assay: immunoSEQ multiplex PCR; the TCRdb copy retains only in-frame clones and omits some. Of about 2.1 million clones listed, just over 90% are singletons. The clonotype was recovered from a man younger than 35 in good health. Some clones in this sample may be carry-over from other donors' samples. The chain is built from TRBV30 and TRBJ2-5; perhaps TRBD1 as D (6 bases). The end of the DNA aligns better with TRBJ2-7, so the J call may be wrong. The sequencing sample was made of naive CD8+ T cells from PBMCs. This chain's CDR3 is CAWSPGANEQYF. The CDR3 region has the DNA TGTGCCTGGAGTCCAGGGGCTAACGAGCAGTACTTC.